These 2 T cell receptor beta chains originate from one sample sequenced in a study of cytomegalovirus exposure and HLA in healthy donors (dated by TCRdb to between 2016 and 2019). Libraries were constructed by the immunoSEQ multiplex PCR assay. For the multiplex PCR, a mixture combining 60 forward primers for TCR Vbeta segments and 13 reverse primers for TCR Jbeta segments was used. TCRdb holds this immuneACCESS table with in-frame rearrangements only. Some clones are missing; in checked studies, unresolved V genes explain under half, and the rest has no known cause. The sample table records over 150,000 clones; 70% to 80% of these occur just once. The ten largest make up roughly 12% of the sample. Sequences were obtained from PBMCs. Receptor source: a man aged 30-40 years in good health and CMV-seropositive.

The V call is TRBV6-1, the J call TRBJ2-5, with 12 bases lining up with TRBD2. Per germline, CDR1 MNHNS and CDR2 SASEGT. V gave up 6 bases and J gave up 2 bases; unmatched junction bases: 4. This CDR3 comprises 15 residues. CDR3 protein: CASRRTSGEQETQYF. The CDR3 nucleotides read TGTGCCAGCAGACGGACTAGCGGGGAACAAGAGACCCAGTACTTC.

V gene TRBV11-2 combines with J gene TRBJ1-3; 7 bases fit TRBD1. CDR1 and CDR2 (germline): SGHAT, FQNNGV. The J segment lost 3 bases and the V segment lost 3 bases, leaving 8 bases of the junction unmatched. The CDR3 covers 16 residues. The CDR3 coding sequence is TGTGCCAGCAGCTTCCTGACAGGGTCAATTGGAAACACCATATATTTT. Translated: CASSFLTGSIGNTIYF. Full variable domain (outside the CDR3, taken from reference TRBV11-2 and TRBJ1-3): EAGVAQSPRYKIIEKRQSVAFWCNPISGHATLYWYQQILGQGPKLLIQFQNNGVVDDSQLPKDRFSAERLKGVDSTLKIQPAKLEDSAVYLCASSFLTGSIGNTIYFGEGSWLTVV.